The text below deals with one T cell receptor (beta chain). V was clipped by 5 bases and J by 3 bases, with 14 bases between them. The CDR3 consists of 14 residues. Germline V gene lookup returns CDR1 SGHRS and CDR2 YFSETQ. Repertoires were generated with immunoSEQ multiplex PCR, while TCRdb's copy carries only in-frame clones and drops some. The sample has 65,000 to 85,000 clones, 85% to 95% seen once; the top ten hold approximately 2.1%. The record originates from a study of lymphopenia after photon versus proton radiotherapy. The sample here was peripheral blood, taken from a patient treated with photon-based radiotherapy. V usage is TRBV5-1 and J usage is TRBJ1-1, with D possibly matching TRBD1 (6 bases). This sequence was found in a woman between 40 and 50 years old with cholangiocarcinoma. The CDR3 DNA is TGCGCCAGCAGGGGGACACCAAGGGACACTGAAGCTTTCTTT. Amino acid sequence: CASRGTPRDTEAFF.